Below, one T cell receptor beta chain is given with its context. As originally analysed: Amplification with reference gene primers provided the estimates of nucleated cell counts. The method was immunoSEQ multiplex PCR; TCRdb's version includes in-frame clones alone and lacks a portion of them. V, J and clone size are taken as reported in that table, and D and trimming were inferred from the DNA itself. This sample has about 260,000 clones, with 88% found just once. These data come from a study of blood T cell repertoires in COVID-19. Whole-study context: COVID-19 samples collected from the United States, Italy and Spain covered acute and convalescent phases. T cells, B-cell-depleted T cells, or PBMCs supplied cDNA or gDNA.

Germline V gives CDR1 SGHTA, CDR2 FQGNSA. There are 14 residues in the CDR3. V trimming: 2 bases; J trimming: 8 bases; junction bases outside the gene matches: 4. The chain links TRBV7-2 to TRBJ1-5, with 9 bases fitting TRBD1. Sequencing was carried out using peripheral blood. The sequence derives from a human donor in a cohort sampled during active COVID-19. CDR3 bases: TGTGCCAGCAGCTTAAGCACAGGGGGCGAGCCCCAGCATTTT. It translates to CASSLSTGGEPQHF. Full variable domain (rest looked up from reference TRBV7-2 and TRBJ1-5): GAGVSQSPSNKVTEKGKDVELRCDPISGHTALYWYRQSLGQGLEFLIYFQGNSAPDKSGLPSDRFSAERTGGSVSTLTIQRTQQEDSAVYLCASSLSTGGEPQHFGDGTRLSIL.